Many counts were recorded for the clone carrying this TCR beta chain. Antigen specificity is unknown. Germline assignment: CDR1 DFQATT and CDR2 SNEGSKA (reference sequence). V was pared by 4 bases and J by 0 bases, with 10 bases between. The length of the CDR3 is 14 residues. TCRdb ran MiXCR on the reads and lists one entry per CDR3 protein. The sample yields 55,000 to 80,000 distinct CDR3 sequences, 21% seen once. This entry comes from a study of lung T cells in sarcoidosis with Löfgren's syndrome. Whole-study context: Bronchoalveolar lavage fluid in sarcoidosis accumulates CD4+ T cells.

Overall study findings and caveats: TRAV12-1 preferentially paired with TRBV2, with homologous CDR3s.

The receptor was derived from a human donor with sarcoidosis (Löfgren's syndrome or another form), or a control subject (not recorded which). J is TRBJ1-5 and V is TRBV20-1; no firm D call. The source material was CD4+ T cells from PBMCs. The DNA for the CDR3 is TGCAGTGCTAAGGTGGGCTATAGCAATCAGCCCCAGCATTTT. As protein: CSAKVGYSNQPQHF.